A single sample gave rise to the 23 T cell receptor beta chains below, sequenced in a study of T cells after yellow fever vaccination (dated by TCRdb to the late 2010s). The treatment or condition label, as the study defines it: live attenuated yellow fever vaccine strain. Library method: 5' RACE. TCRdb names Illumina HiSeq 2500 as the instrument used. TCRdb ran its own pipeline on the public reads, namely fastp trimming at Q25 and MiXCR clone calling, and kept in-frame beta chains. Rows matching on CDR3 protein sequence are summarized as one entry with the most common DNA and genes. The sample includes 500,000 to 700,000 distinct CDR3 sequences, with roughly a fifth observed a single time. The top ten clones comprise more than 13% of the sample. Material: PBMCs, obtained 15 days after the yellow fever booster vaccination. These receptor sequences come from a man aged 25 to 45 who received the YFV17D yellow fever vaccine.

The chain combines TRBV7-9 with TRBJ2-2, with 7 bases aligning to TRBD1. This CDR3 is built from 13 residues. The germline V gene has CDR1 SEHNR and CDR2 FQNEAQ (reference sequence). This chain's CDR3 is CGLGTANTGELFF. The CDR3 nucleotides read TGTGGACTGGGGACAGCGAACACCGGGGAGCTGTTTTTT.

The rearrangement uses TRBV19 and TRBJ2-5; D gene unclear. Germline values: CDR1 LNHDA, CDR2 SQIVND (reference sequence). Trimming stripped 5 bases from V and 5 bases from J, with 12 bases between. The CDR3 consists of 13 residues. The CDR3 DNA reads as TGTGCCAGTAGTTGGGGTATGGGGGAGACCCAGTACTTC. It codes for CASSWGMGETQYF.

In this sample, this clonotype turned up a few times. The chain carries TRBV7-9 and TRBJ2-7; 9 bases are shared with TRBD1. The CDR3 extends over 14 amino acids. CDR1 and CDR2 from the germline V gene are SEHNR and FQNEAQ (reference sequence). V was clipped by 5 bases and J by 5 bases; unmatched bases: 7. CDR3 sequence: CASSRGQGRNEQYF. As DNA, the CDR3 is TGTGCCAGCAGCCGGGGACAGGGAAGGAACGAGCAGTACTTC. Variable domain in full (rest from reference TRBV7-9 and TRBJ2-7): DTGVSQNPRHKITKRGQNVTFRCDPISEHNRLYWYRQTLGQGPEFLTYFQNEAQLEKSRLLSDRFSAERPKGSFSTLEIQRTEQGDSAMYLCASSRGQGRNEQYFGPGTRLTVT.

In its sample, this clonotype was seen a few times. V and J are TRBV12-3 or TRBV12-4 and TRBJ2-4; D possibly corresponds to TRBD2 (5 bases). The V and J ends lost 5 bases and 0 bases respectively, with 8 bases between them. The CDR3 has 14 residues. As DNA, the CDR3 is TGTGCCAGCAGTCCGGGAATAGCCAAAAACATTCAGTACTTC. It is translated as CASSPGIAKNIQYF.

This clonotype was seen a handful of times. The CDR3 protein is CASSQDLQRTEAFF. The CDR3 nucleotides read TGTGCCAGCAGCCAAGATCTTCAGAGAACTGAAGCTTTCTTT. The J gene is TRBJ1-1, the V gene TRBV3-1, with no clear D. This CDR3 spans 14 amino acids. Trimming removed 0 bases from V and 5 bases from J, with 10 bases in between. Germline values: CDR1 LGHDT, CDR2 YNNKEL (reference sequence).

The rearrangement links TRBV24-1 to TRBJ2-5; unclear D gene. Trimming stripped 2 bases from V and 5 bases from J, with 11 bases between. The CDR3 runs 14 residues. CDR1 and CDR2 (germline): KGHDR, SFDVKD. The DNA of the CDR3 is TGTGCCACCAGTGATTCCCAAGAATTCGAGACCCAGTACTTC. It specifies CATSDSQEFETQYF.

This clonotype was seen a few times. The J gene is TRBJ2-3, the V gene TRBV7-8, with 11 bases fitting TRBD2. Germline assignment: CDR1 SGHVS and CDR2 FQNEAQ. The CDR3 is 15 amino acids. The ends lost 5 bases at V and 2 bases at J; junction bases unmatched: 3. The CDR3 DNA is TGTGCCAGCAGCAAACTAGCGGGAGACACAGATACGCAGTATTTT. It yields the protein CASSKLAGDTDTQYF.

In DNA form, the CDR3 reads TGTGCCAGCAGCAAGAATGACACGGCGATCACCGGGGAGCTGTTTTTT. Protein product: CASSKNDTAITGELFF. The chain carries TRBV21-1 and TRBJ2-2. TRBV21-1 counts as a pseudogene. The CDR3 consists of 16 residues.

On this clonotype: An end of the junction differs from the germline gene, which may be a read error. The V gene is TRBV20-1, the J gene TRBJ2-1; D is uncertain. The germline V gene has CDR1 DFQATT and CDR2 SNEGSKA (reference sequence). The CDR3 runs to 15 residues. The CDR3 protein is CSAISSVFPYKEQFF. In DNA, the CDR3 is TGCAGTGCCATCTCAAGCGTCTTTCCCTACAAGGAGCAGTTCTTC.

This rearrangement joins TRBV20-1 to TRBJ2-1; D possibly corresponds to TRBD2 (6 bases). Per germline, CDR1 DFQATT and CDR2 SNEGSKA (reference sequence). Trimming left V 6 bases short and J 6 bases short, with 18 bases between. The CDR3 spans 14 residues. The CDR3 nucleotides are TGCAGTGCCCGCCCCCCGGGAGTAGTCAATGAGCAGTTCTTC. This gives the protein CSARPPGVVNEQFF.

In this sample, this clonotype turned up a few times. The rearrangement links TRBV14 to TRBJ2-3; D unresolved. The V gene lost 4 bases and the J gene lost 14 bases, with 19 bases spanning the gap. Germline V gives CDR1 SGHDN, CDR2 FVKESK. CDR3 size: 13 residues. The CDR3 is CASSPGIGVTGYF. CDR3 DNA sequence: TGTGCCAGCAGCCCTGGGATTGGAGTTACCGGGTATTTT.

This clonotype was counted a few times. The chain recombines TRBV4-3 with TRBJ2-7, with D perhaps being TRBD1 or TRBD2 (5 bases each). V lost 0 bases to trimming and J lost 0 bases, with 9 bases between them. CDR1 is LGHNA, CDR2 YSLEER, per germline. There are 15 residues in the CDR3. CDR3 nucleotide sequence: TGCGCCAGCAGCCAAGATGGGACCAGCTCCTACGAGCAGTACTTC. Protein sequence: CASSQDGTSSYEQYF.

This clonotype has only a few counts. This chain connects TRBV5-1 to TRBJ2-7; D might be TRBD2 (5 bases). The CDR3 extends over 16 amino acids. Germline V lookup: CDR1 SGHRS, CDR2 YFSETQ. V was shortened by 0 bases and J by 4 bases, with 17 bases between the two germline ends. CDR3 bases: TGCGCCAGCAGCTTGGCCGGCGCGGAGGTCGGTTACGAGCAGTACTTC. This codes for CASSLAGAEVGYEQYF.

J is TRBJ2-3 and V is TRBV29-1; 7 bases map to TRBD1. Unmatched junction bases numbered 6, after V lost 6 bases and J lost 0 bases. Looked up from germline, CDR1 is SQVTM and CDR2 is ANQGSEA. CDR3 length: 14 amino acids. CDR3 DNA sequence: TGCAGCGTCCGAGGGGGCCCTAGCACAGATACGCAGTATTTT. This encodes CSVRGGPSTDTQYF.

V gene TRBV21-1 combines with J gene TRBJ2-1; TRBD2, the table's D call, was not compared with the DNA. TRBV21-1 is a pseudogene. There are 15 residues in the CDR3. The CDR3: CASLHPILASNEQFF. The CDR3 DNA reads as TGTGCCAGCCTTCACCCGATCCTAGCGTCCAATGAGCAGTTCTTC.

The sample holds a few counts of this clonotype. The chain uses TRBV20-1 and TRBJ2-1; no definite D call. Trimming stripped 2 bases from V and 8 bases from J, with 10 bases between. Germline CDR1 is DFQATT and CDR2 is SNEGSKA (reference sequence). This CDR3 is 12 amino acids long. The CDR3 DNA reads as TGCAGTGCTAGATGGGGTGTCGATGAGCAGTTCTTC. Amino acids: CSARWGVDEQFF.

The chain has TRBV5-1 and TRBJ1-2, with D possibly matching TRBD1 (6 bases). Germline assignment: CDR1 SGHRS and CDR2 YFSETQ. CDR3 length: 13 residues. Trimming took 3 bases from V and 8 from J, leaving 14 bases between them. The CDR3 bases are TGCGCCAGCAGCTGGAGGGGGGCGGAAGGCTACACCTTC. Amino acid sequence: CASSWRGAEGYTF.

The CDR3 protein is CASSYTTRHSNTEAFF. CDR3 bases: TGTGCCAGCAGTTACACCACAAGACACTCGAACACTGAAGCTTTCTTT. The chain recombines TRBV6-5 with TRBJ1-1; D remains unclear. Per the germline V gene, CDR1 is MNHEY and CDR2 is SVGAGI. Trimming pared 2 bases from V and 1 base from J, leaving 14 bases between. The CDR3 is made up of 16 amino acids.

This CDR3 is CASSPGARIRNTGELFF. In DNA form, the CDR3 reads TGTGCCAGCAGCCCGGGGGCCAGGATAAGGAACACCGGGGAGCTGTTTTTT. V is TRBV14 and J is TRBJ2-2; D is possibly TRBD1 or TRBD2 (6 bases each). The CDR3 extends over 17 amino acids. Trimming left V 4 bases short and J 1 base short, with 16 bases between. Germline assignment: CDR1 SGHDN and CDR2 FVKESK.

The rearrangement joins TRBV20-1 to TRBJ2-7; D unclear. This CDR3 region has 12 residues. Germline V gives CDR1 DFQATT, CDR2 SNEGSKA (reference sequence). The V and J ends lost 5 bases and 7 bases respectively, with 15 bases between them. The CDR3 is CSAQLGGYEQYF. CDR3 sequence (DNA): TGCAGTGCTCAACTGGGTGGATATGAGCAGTACTTC.

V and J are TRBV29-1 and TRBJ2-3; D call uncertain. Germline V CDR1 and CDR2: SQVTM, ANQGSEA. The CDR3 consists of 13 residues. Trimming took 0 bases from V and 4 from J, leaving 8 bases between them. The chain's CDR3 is CSVEELPPDTQYF. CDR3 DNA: TGCAGCGTTGAAGAACTGCCCCCAGATACGCAGTATTTT.

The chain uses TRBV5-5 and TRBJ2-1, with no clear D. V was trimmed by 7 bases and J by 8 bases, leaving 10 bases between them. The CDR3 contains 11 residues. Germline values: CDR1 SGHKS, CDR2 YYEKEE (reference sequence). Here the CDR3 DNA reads TGTGCCAGCTCCCCAGTCTATGAGCAGTTCTTC. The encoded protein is CASSPVYEQFF.

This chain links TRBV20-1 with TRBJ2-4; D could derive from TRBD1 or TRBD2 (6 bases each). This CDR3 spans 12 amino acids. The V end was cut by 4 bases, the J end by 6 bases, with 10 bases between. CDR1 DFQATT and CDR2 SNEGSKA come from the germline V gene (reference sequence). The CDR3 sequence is CSAKEGGNIQYF. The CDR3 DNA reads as TGCAGTGCTAAAGAGGGGGGAAACATTCAGTACTTC.